A selection of T cell receptor beta chains follows, all from one sample in a study of CD8+ T cells in alopecia areata. This table comes from immunoSEQ multiplex PCR, and its TCRdb copy is limited to in-frame clones, with some not included. The repertoire holds approximately 200,000 clones, with roughly three fifths as singletons. Sequencing was performed on CD4+ T cells sorted from blood, taken at week 4, from a patient treated with tofacitinib. The receptors were gathered from a human donor with alopecia areata. CDR3s include the opening cysteine and the closing phenylalanine or tryptophan. D genes are given only for firm matches. Some rows have no size entry. The others give once, few or many, or a class for an expanded clone.

size,D,J,V,DNA,CDR3
.,TRBD1,TRBJ2-5,TRBV5-4,TGTGCCAGCAGCCGAGGGGGCACGGAGACCCAGTACTTC,CASSRGGTETQYF
.,.,TRBJ1-1,TRBV30,TGTGCCTGGAGTGTACGCAGGGGGAACACTGAAGCTTTCTTT,CAWSVRRGNTEAFF
.,TRBD1,TRBJ1-2,TRBV30,TGTGCCTCCACCCCTGGGACAGGGCTAGGCTACACCTTC,CASTPGTGLGYTF
.,.,TRBJ2-7,TRBV6-5,TGTGCCAGCATCAACCCCTCGGGAGCCGAGCAGTACTTC,CASINPSGAEQYF
few,TRBD1,TRBJ2-7,TRBV29-1,TGCAGCGGAGGACAGGGCGGGTCCGCCGAGCAGTACTTC,CSGGQGGSAEQYF
.,.,TRBJ2-1,TRBV5-1,TGCGCCAGCAGAAATGGACAGTTAACATCCAATGAGCAGTTCTTC,CASRNGQLTSNEQFF
.,TRBD1,TRBJ2-2,TRBV6-6,TGTGCCAGCAGTGCAATCCGCGACAGGGGGTCCGGGGAGCTGTTTTTT,CASSAIRDRGSGELFF
once,.,TRBJ1-1,TRBV29-1,TGCAGCGTTGAAGATTATCCGAAGACTGAAGCTTTCTTT,CSVEDYPKTEAFF
.,TRBD2,TRBJ2-1,TRBV28,TGTGCCAGCATAGAAACAGCGGGGAACTCCTACAATGAGCAGTTCTTC,CASIETAGNSYNEQFF
.,TRBD1,TRBJ1-1,TRBV30,TGTGCCTGGAGCGGGGACAGGGAGAACACTGAAGCTTTCTTT,CAWSGDRENTEAFF
.,.,TRBJ2-5,TRBV7-9,TGTGCCAGCAGCTCCACGCGAGAGACCCAGTACTTC,CASSSTRETQYF
.,.,TRBJ1-1,TRBV30,TGTGCCTGGAGAACTGGGACACCAAACACTGAAGCTTTCTTT,CAWRTGTPNTEAFF
.,TRBD1,TRBJ1-2,TRBV7-9,TGTGCCAGCAGCTCCTTTGGGGGAGGGACAGTAGCTGGCTACACCTTC,CASSSFGGGTVAGYTF
.,TRBD1,TRBJ1-2,TRBV29-1,TGCAGCGTAGGCTCCGGACAGGGTACGGACTACACCTTC,CSVGSGQGTDYTF
.,TRBD1,TRBJ2-5,TRBV7-9,TGTGCCAGCAGCTTACTGACAGGGGGCGGAGAGACCCAGTACTTC,CASSLLTGGGETQYF
few,.,TRBJ2-1,TRBV7-2,TGTGCCAGCAGCTACAGCCGGGCCCCGACCTACAATGAGCAGTTCTTC,CASSYSRAPTYNEQFF
.,TRBD2,TRBJ2-3,TRBV5-1,TGCGCCAGCAGCTTTGGACTAGTCTCAGATACGCAGTATTTT,CASSFGLVSDTQYF
.,.,TRBJ2-7,TRBV5-1,TGCGCCAGCAGCTTGGCCGTGGCCGGAGGATACGAGCAGTACTTC,CASSLAVAGGYEQYF